These 26 T cell receptor beta chains originate from one sample sequenced in a study of a mutant IDH1 vaccine in newly diagnosed glioma. The method was immunoSEQ multiplex PCR; TCRdb's version includes in-frame clones alone and lacks a portion of them. This table holds fewer than 75,000 clones, about four fifths found once. Their antigen targets remain unknown. Stated time point: week 11, during vaccination. In the vaccine, a single dose held 300 ug of the mutant IDH1 20-mer peptide, along with topical imiquimod. The sample was PBMCs, taken from a glioma patient whose treatment included an IDH1 peptide vaccine. All receptors derive from a woman in her forties or fifties with glioma.

J is TRBJ1-1 and V is TRBV6-5; D might be TRBD1 (5 bases). The CDR3 length is 16 residues. Germline CDR1 and CDR2: MNHEY and SVGAGI. V was shortened by 2 bases and J by 4 bases, with 17 bases between the two germline ends. The CDR3 DNA reads TGTGCCAGCAGTTACCGGGCCGGTCTCGGGGGCACTGAAGCTTTCTTT. Its protein product is CASSYRAGLGGTEAFF.

V usage is TRBV10-3 and J usage is TRBJ2-3; 7 bases fit TRBD1. Germline V gene lookup returns CDR1 ENHRY and CDR2 SYGVKD. V lost 7 bases and J lost 1; bases outside the gene matches: 11. The CDR3 sequence is 16 residues long. CDR3 in DNA: TGTGCCATCAAGTCTCGGGACAGCGAGGGCACAGATACGCAGTATTTT. Protein product: CAIKSRDSEGTDTQYF.

The chain couples TRBV5-1 to TRBJ2-5; 8 nucleotides line up with TRBD1. Trimming took 0 bases from V and 5 from J; bases not matched to a gene: 6. This CDR3 comprises 15 residues. CDR1 is SGHRS, CDR2 YFSETQ, per germline. The CDR3 DNA sequence: TGCGCCAGCAGCTTGGCGACAGGGGTCGGTGAGACCCAGTACTTC. Protein product: CASSLATGVGETQYF.

This sequence joins TRBV11-2 and TRBJ2-7; D may correspond to TRBD1 or TRBD2 (6 bases each). Germline assignment: CDR1 SGHAT and CDR2 FQNNGV. This CDR3 spans 14 amino acids. Trimming left V 3 bases short and J 3 bases short, with 12 bases between. Here the CDR3 reads CASSLTGGDYEQYF. As DNA, the CDR3 is TGTGCCAGCAGCTTGACCGGGGGCGACTACGAGCAGTACTTC.

The chain links TRBV6-5 to TRBJ2-1; D perhaps matches TRBD1 (5 bases). The germline CDR1 and CDR2 sequences are MNHEY and SVGAGI. V was trimmed by 6 bases and J by 4 bases, leaving 10 bases between them. This CDR3 comprises 13 residues. DNA of the CDR3: TGTGCCAGCAGGCAGGGCCATTACAATGAGCAGTTCTTC. Amino acids: CASRQGHYNEQFF.

This clone was recorded once. V usage is TRBV19 and J usage is TRBJ1-5, with D unresolved. Per germline, CDR1 LNHDA and CDR2 SQIVND (reference sequence). This CDR3 comprises 12 residues. Trimming removed 5 bases at V and 3 bases at J, with 5 bases between. The CDR3 DNA reads as TGTGCCAGTAGTCAAAACAATCAGCCCCAGCATTTT. It encodes CASSQNNQPQHF.

The rearrangement uses TRBV2 and TRBJ2-2, with 10 positions matching TRBD2. CDR1 and CDR2 (germline): SNHLY, FYNNEI. Unmatched junction bases numbered 2, after V lost 7 bases and J lost 6 bases. The CDR3 is made up of 13 amino acids. The CDR3 here is CASKRGGPGELFF. The CDR3 nucleotides read TGTGCCAGCAAGCGGGGGGGCCCCGGGGAGCTGTTTTTT.

The chain has TRBV9 and TRBJ1-4, with TRBD1 as a possible D gene (5 bases). This CDR3 is built from 11 residues. Germline V gene data show CDR1 as SGDLS and CDR2 as YYNGEE. V dropped 3 bases and J dropped 8 bases, with 5 bases sitting between them. CDR3 loop: CASSGGEKLFF. In DNA form, the CDR3 reads TGTGCCAGCAGCGGGGGCGAAAAACTGTTTTTT.

This rearrangement joins TRBV13 to TRBJ2-7; 8 nucleotides line up with TRBD1. CDR1 is PRHDT and CDR2 is FYEKMQ in the germline V gene (reference sequence). This CDR3 spans 14 amino acids. Unmatched junction bases numbered 6, after V lost 4 bases and J lost 4 bases. CDR3 loop: CASSSRQGRYEQYF. The DNA for the CDR3 is TGTGCCAGCAGCTCTCGACAGGGGAGGTACGAGCAGTACTTC.

The rearrangement links TRBV27 to TRBJ1-2; 7 bases agree with TRBD1. Trimming took 3 bases from V and 1 from J; bases not matched to a gene: 5. CDR1 is MNHEY and CDR2 is SMNVEV in the germline V gene (reference sequence). The CDR3 extends over 15 amino acids. CDR3 nucleotide sequence: TGTGCCAGCAGTTTCCAGGGGGACATTAACTATGGCTACACCTTC. Its translation: CASSFQGDINYGYTF.

The chain has TRBV9 and TRBJ2-3; no reliable D call. The CDR3 contains 13 residues. V lost 2 bases, J lost 2 bases, and 6 bases lay in between. Germline V lookup: CDR1 SGDLS, CDR2 YYNGEE. CDR3 nucleotides: TGTGCCAGCAGCGTCACAGTCACAGATACGCAGTATTTT. Its translation is CASSVTVTDTQYF.

This clone was counted only a few times. This chain joins TRBV30 and TRBJ1-6; 9 positions match TRBD1. Trimming took 3 bases from V and 7 from J; bases not matched to a gene: 7. The CDR3 is 15 residues long. Germline CDR1 and CDR2: GTSNPN and SVGIG (reference sequence). CDR3 protein: CAWRSSGTGNSPLHF. The CDR3 region has the DNA TGTGCCTGGAGGTCCTCCGGGACAGGGAATTCACCCCTCCACTTT.

The gene calls are TRBV14 and TRBJ1-3, with D hard to call. The germline V gene encodes CDR1 SGHDN and CDR2 FVKESK. Trimming shortened V by 1 base and J by 6 bases, and 4 bases separated the two germline ends. The CDR3 runs to 12 residues. The CDR3 loop is CASSQVSNTIYF. DNA of the CDR3: TGTGCCAGCAGCCAAGTGTCAAACACCATATATTTT.

The chain uses TRBV6-1 and TRBJ1-3; 9 nucleotides agree with TRBD1. CDR1 is MNHNS, CDR2 SASEGT, per germline. V lost 3 bases to trimming and J lost 8 bases; unmatched junction nucleotides: 8. The CDR3 runs to 15 residues. Written as DNA, the CDR3 is TGTGCCAGCAGTGAGCACAGGGGGCCGGTGGACACCATATATTTT. It codes for CASSEHRGPVDTIYF.

This chain links TRBV27 with TRBJ1-2; D not certain. This CDR3 has 14 amino acids. Trimming shortened V by 0 bases and J by 8 bases, and 13 bases separated the two germline ends. Germline values: CDR1 MNHEY, CDR2 SMNVEV (reference sequence). This CDR3 reads CASSLSLGLEGYTF. CDR3 coding DNA: TGTGCCAGCAGTTTATCGTTGGGTTTGGAGGGCTACACCTTC.

The chain links TRBV6-5 to TRBJ2-3, with 9 nucleotides matching TRBD2. V lost 6 bases, J lost 0 bases, and 4 bases stayed unmatched. Germline-derived CDR1 and CDR2 are MNHEY and SVGAGI. CDR3 length equals 15 residues. CDR3 in amino acids: CASRASGASTDTQYF. CDR3 in DNA: TGTGCCAGCAGGGCTAGCGGGGCCAGCACAGATACGCAGTATTTT.

V and J are TRBV5-6 and TRBJ2-5; perhaps TRBD1 as D (6 bases). Germline-derived CDR1 and CDR2 are SGHDT and YYEEEE. V lost 3 bases, J lost 6 bases, and 18 bases lay in between. This CDR3 has 15 residues. The CDR3 DNA is TGTGCCAGCAGCTACAGGGCGCGCGGCGGGCAGACCCAGTACTTC. This codes for CASSYRARGGQTQYF.

The CDR3 is CASRGAGFMAEAFF. The CDR3 coding sequence is TGTGCCAGCAGGGGGGCAGGGTTTATGGCTGAAGCTTTCTTT. This rearrangement joins TRBV6-5 to TRBJ1-1, with D possibly TRBD1 on 6 matching bases. This CDR3 is built from 14 residues. Germline V gene sequence: CDR1 MNHEY, CDR2 SVGAGI. Trimming stripped 6 bases from V and 6 bases from J, with 17 bases between.

This chain connects TRBV4-1 to TRBJ1-5, with D possibly being TRBD1 (6 bases). The V and J ends lost 0 bases and 9 bases respectively, with 15 bases between them. The CDR3 totals 15 residues. Germline CDR1 reads MGHRA; CDR2 reads YSYEKL. CDR3 amino acids: CASSQDTGGGPPQHF. For the CDR3, the DNA is TGCGCCAGCAGCCAAGATACCGGGGGGGGCCCGCCCCAGCATTTT.

This clone was found a few times. The genes are TRBV7-2 and TRBJ1-2; no clear D. The CDR3 consists of 14 residues. From germline, CDR1 is SGHTA and CDR2 FQGNSA. V shed 1 base and J shed 7 bases, with 13 bases lying between them. The CDR3: CASSLEQSGGGYTF. CDR3 sequence (DNA): TGTGCCAGCAGCTTAGAACAGTCGGGAGGTGGCTACACCTTC.

The chain couples TRBV6-5 to TRBJ2-1; 10 nucleotides align to TRBD1. CDR3 length equals 15 residues. CDR1 and CDR2 from the germline V gene are MNHEY and SVGAGI. Trimming removed 6 bases from V and 6 bases from J; junction bases left unmatched: 8. The CDR3 is CASRTGTGALNEQFF. CDR3 nucleotides: TGTGCCAGCAGAACCGGGACAGGGGCTCTCAATGAGCAGTTCTTC.

The genes are TRBV6-5 and TRBJ2-2, with TRBD1 matching over 7 bases. Germline V gene data show CDR1 as MNHEY and CDR2 as SVGAGI. This CDR3 comprises 13 residues. Trimming took 5 bases from V and 6 from J; bases not matched to a gene: 3. The CDR3 sequence: CASSRGPPGELFF. Here the CDR3 DNA reads TGTGCCAGCAGTAGGGGGCCCCCCGGGGAGCTGTTTTTT.

The chain employs TRBV21-1 and TRBJ1-3. TRBV21-1 is marked as a pseudogene. CDR3 length: 15 residues. CDR3 nucleotide sequence: TGTGCCAGCAGCAACGGGGGGCAGGTTGGAAACACCATATATTTT. This translates into CASSNGGQVGNTIYF.

The rearrangement uses TRBV5-6 and TRBJ1-1; D call uncertain. The CDR3 is made up of 15 amino acids. Germline V gives CDR1 SGHDT, CDR2 YYEEEE. Trimming left V 3 bases short and J 2 bases short, with 14 bases between. CDR3 loop: CASSSRVQENTEAFF. The CDR3 bases are TGTGCCAGCAGCTCCCGAGTGCAAGAAAACACTGAAGCTTTCTTT.

This clone has only a few counts. The chain couples TRBV2 to TRBJ1-3; possible D gene TRBD1, 6 bases. Trimming cost V 10 bases and J 0 bases, with 10 bases left between them. Per the germline V gene, CDR1 is SNHLY and CDR2 is FYNNEI. CDR3 size: 13 residues. CDR3 DNA: TGTGCCACACAGGGCCCCTCTGGAAACACCATATATTTT. Translating gives CATQGPSGNTIYF.

The chain is built from TRBV11-2 and TRBJ1-2; D possibly corresponds to TRBD1 (6 bases). Trimming removed 2 bases from V and 4 bases from J, with 17 bases in between. Germline-derived CDR1 and CDR2 are SGHAT and FQNNGV. The CDR3 spans 16 residues. The CDR3 protein is CASSLISGQTFYGYTF. The DNA of the CDR3 is TGTGCCAGCAGCTTAATCTCAGGACAGACTTTCTATGGCTACACCTTC.